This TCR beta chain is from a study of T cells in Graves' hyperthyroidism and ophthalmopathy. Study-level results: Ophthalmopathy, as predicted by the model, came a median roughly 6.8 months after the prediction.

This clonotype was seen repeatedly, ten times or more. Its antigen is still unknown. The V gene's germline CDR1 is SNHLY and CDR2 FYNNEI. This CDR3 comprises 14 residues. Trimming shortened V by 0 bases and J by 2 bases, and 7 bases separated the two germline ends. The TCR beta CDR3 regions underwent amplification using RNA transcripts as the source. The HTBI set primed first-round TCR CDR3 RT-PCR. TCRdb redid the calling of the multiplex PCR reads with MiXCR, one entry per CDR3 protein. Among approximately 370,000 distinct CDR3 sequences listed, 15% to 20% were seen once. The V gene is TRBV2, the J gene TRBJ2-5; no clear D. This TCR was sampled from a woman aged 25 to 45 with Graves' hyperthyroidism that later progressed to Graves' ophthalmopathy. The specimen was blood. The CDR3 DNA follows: TGTGCCAGCAGTGAAGCACACTTACAAGAGACCCAGTACTTC. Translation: CASSEAHLQETQYF.